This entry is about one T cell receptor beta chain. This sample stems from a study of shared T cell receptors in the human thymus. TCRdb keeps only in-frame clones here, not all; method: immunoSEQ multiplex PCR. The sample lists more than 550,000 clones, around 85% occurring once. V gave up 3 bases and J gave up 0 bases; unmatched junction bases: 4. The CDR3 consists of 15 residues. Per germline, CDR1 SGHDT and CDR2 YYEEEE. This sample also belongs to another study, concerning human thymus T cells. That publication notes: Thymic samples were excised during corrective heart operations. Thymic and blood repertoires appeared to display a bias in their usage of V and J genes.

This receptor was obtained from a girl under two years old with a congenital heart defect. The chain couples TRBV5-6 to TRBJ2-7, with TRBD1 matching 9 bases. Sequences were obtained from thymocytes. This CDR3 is CASSSQDRGSYEQYF. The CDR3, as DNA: TGTGCCAGCAGCTCGCAGGACAGGGGCTCCTACGAGCAGTACTTC.